Sequencing of this TCR beta chain was carried out in a study of blood T cell repertoires in COVID-19. Study-level background: From T cells, B-cell-depleted T cells, or PBMCs came the material, which was cDNA or gDNA.

TCRdb's table, derived via immunoSEQ multiplex PCR, lists solely in-frame clones and lacks some. The repertoire holds 42,000 or so clones, around 81% seen once, with about 40% in the top ten. This clonotype was sampled from a middle-aged man with active or convalescent COVID-19. Sequenced input: peripheral blood.

CDR3 DNA sequence: TGTGCCAGCAGCGACTATACCGGGACAGCCTATGGCTACACCTTC. Its translation is CASSDYTGTAYGYTF. The chain joins TRBV5-5 to TRBJ1-2; 7 nucleotides align to TRBD1. CDR1 is SGHKS, CDR2 YYEKEE, per germline (reference sequence). Trimming took 4 bases from V and 4 from J; bases not matched to a gene: 10. The CDR3 covers 15 residues.